This T cell receptor (beta chain) was sequenced during a study of cytomegalovirus exposure and HLA in healthy donors. The ends were cut back, 5 bases at V and 2 bases at J, with 13 bases in the middle. Germline values: CDR1 LGHNA, CDR2 YSLEER. The CDR3 covers 15 residues. 60 Vbeta and 13 Jbeta primers were used in PCR. Some clones are missing from TCRdb's copy, which holds only in-frame ones; the method was immunoSEQ multiplex PCR. This table holds 150,000 to 200,000 clones, 80% found once. The V and J genes are TRBV4-3 and TRBJ2-1, with D perhaps matching TRBD2 (5 bases). The sequence came from a woman in her forties in good health and CMV-seronegative. The sequenced material came from PBMCs. CDR3 coding DNA: TGCGCCAGCAGCACCGACACCGGGACCTACAATGAGCAGTTCTTC. Translated, it gives CASSTDTGTYNEQFF.